This T cell receptor beta chain stems from a study of long-term antiretroviral therapy in people with HIV. Germline CDR1 MGHDK, CDR2 SYGVNS. The CDR3 is 15 residues long. Trimming took off 8 bases at V and 0 bases at J, with 17 bases between the two ends. Note on this clone: The antigen is undetermined.

Whole-study findings and limits: Pre-ART clonal expansions dominated every time point's repertoire.

Version v3.0 of the immunoSEQ assay ran at survey level. Sequencing was performed with immunoSEQ multiplex PCR; in TCRdb, only in-frame clones are kept and a portion is missing. The repertoire includes tens of thousands of clones, around 83% of them detected once, and 5.5% to 8% sits in the top ten. The source of this sequence is a man in his late teens or twenties with HIV. The chain links TRBV25-1 to TRBJ2-7; tentatively, D is TRBD1 or TRBD2 (5 bases each). The input for sequencing was unsorted PBMCs, taken 1 year after starting antiretroviral therapy. The CDR3 region is CASSPGTANSYEQYF. The CDR3 DNA reads TGTGCCAGCTCACCCGGGACCGCTAACTCCTACGAGCAGTACTTC.